A single sample is the source of the 18 T cell receptor beta chains below, sequenced in a study of cytomegalovirus exposure and HLA in healthy donors. Amplification used 60 Vbeta primers and 13 Jbeta primers. Some clones are missing from TCRdb's copy, which holds only in-frame ones; the method was immunoSEQ multiplex PCR. This sample has approximately 170,000 clones; 75% occur once, and the top ten carry 4% to 5.5%. Specimen: PBMCs. The receptors here all came from a male donor in good health and CMV-seronegative.

V gene TRBV11-2 combines with J gene TRBJ2-7; 8 bases fit TRBD2. The germline V gene has CDR1 SGHAT and CDR2 FQNNGV. V lost 3 bases to trimming and J lost 5 bases; unmatched junction nucleotides: 12. The CDR3 spans 16 residues. This chain's CDR3 is CASSLSSGSTRDEQYF. In DNA, the CDR3 is TGTGCCAGCAGCTTGTCCAGCGGGAGCACCCGGGACGAGCAGTACTTC.

The chain has TRBV5-1 and TRBJ2-6, with 11 nucleotides matching TRBD1. Germline lookup yields CDR1 SGHRS and CDR2 YFSETQ. The V and J ends lost 4 bases and 0 bases, in that order; junction bases with no gene match: 6. The CDR3 has 18 amino acids. The CDR3 spells CASSVGQGVGSGANVLTF. The CDR3 nucleotides read TGCGCCAGCAGCGTGGGACAGGGGGTGGGCTCTGGGGCCAACGTCCTGACTTTC.

This clone was counted a few times. The CDR3 region is CASSFPRGEAFF. For the CDR3, the DNA is TGTGCCAGCAGTTTCCCGAGAGGTGAAGCTTTCTTT. The chain has TRBV28 and TRBJ1-1; D unclear. V lost 3 bases and J 7 bases, leaving 9 bases between the germline ends. CDR1 MDHEN and CDR2 SYDVKM come from the germline V gene. This CDR3 has 12 residues.

J is TRBJ2-3 and V is TRBV10-3; 11 bases line up with TRBD2. The CDR3 contains 16 residues. The junction had 6 bases not matched to a gene; V was cut back by 2 bases and J by 5 bases. The germline V gene has CDR1 ENHRY and CDR2 SYGVKD. CDR3 in DNA: TGTGCCATCAGTGAGGCAACTAGCGGGAGTGTAGATACGCAGTATTTT. Its translation is CAISEATSGSVDTQYF.

This clone was seen a handful of times. The rearrangement joins TRBV7-3 to TRBJ2-7, with D tentatively TRBD2 (6 bases). CDR1 is SGHTA, CDR2 FQGTGA, per germline. The germline V and J ends were trimmed by 5 bases and 7 bases, with 15 bases remaining between them. The length of the CDR3 is 13 residues. The CDR3 loop reads CASSPNMGGEQYF. CDR3 bases: TGTGCCAGCAGCCCGAACATGGGAGGTGAGCAGTACTTC.

The chain is built from TRBV19 and TRBJ1-2, with D tentatively TRBD1 (6 bases). The CDR3 consists of 12 residues. V dropped 1 base and J dropped 8 bases, with 8 bases sitting between them. Germline CDR1 reads LNHDA; CDR2 reads SQIVND (reference sequence). The CDR3 sequence is CASSIAGAGYTF. CDR3 sequence (DNA): TGTGCCAGTAGTATAGCAGGGGCCGGCTACACCTTC.

The gene calls are TRBV27 and TRBJ2-2, with no clear D. This CDR3 is built from 16 residues. Germline V gives CDR1 MNHEY, CDR2 SMNVEV (reference sequence). V dropped 0 bases and J dropped 0 bases, with 8 bases sitting between them. CDR3 nucleotides: TGTGCCAGCAGTTTATCGGTGACAACGAACACCGGGGAGCTGTTTTTT. Its protein product is CASSLSVTTNTGELFF.

The chain employs TRBV4-2 and TRBJ2-2, with TRBD2 matching 16 bases. CDR1 is LGHNA, CDR2 YNFKEQ, per germline. CDR3 length: 20 residues. The J segment lost 4 bases and the V segment lost 4 bases, leaving 12 bases of the junction unmatched. The CDR3 is CASSPYTGTSGRESTGELFF. The CDR3 region has the DNA TGTGCCAGCAGCCCGTACACCGGGACTAGCGGGAGGGAAAGCACCGGGGAGCTGTTTTTT.

This clone was counted a single time. The J gene is TRBJ2-5, the V gene TRBV7-2, with TRBD1 as a possible D gene (6 bases). The ends were cut back, 1 base at V and 3 bases at J, with 12 bases in the middle. Germline CDR1 SGHTA, CDR2 FQGNSA. The CDR3 runs to 15 residues. CDR3 residues: CASSLDFRTEETQYF. CDR3 sequence (DNA): TGTGCCAGCAGCTTAGACTTTAGGACAGAAGAGACCCAGTACTTC.

This clone has only one observation. The chain carries TRBV2 and TRBJ2-7; maybe TRBD1 (6 bases). The V end lost 6 bases, the J end lost 5 bases, and 17 bases lay between the germline ends. Germline-derived CDR1 and CDR2 are SNHLY and FYNNEI. The CDR3 runs to 14 residues. The CDR3 sequence is CASSLEQGPNEQYF. In DNA form, the CDR3 reads TGTGCCAGCAGCCTCGAGCAGGGGCCCAACGAGCAGTACTTC.

The genes are TRBV13 and TRBJ1-4; D is perhaps TRBD1 (6 bases). Looked up from germline, CDR1 is PRHDT and CDR2 is FYEKMQ (reference sequence). The CDR3 sequence is 14 residues long. The V end lost 6 bases, the J end lost 7 bases, and 15 bases lay between the germline ends. The CDR3 DNA reads as TGTGCCAGCAGGATGACAGGAGGCGGTGAAAAACTGTTTTTT. Its translation: CASRMTGGGEKLFF.

V is TRBV9 and J is TRBJ2-7, with 9 bases aligning to TRBD1. The V gene's germline CDR1 is SGDLS and CDR2 YYNGEE. V was clipped by 2 bases and J by 2 bases; unmatched bases: 5. The CDR3 is 15 residues long. The CDR3 spells CASSVRDRDAYEQYF. The CDR3 bases are TGTGCCAGCAGCGTCCGGGACAGGGACGCCTACGAGCAGTACTTC.

This clone is a singleton in its sample. The rearrangement links TRBV28 to TRBJ2-7; D is perhaps TRBD2 (6 bases). The germline V and J ends were trimmed by 5 bases and 3 bases, with 11 bases remaining between them. Germline lookup yields CDR1 MDHEN and CDR2 SYDVKM. CDR3 size: 13 residues. CDR3 in DNA: TGTGCCAGCAGTCCCGGGGGACTCTACGAGCAGTACTTC. This codes for CASSPGGLYEQYF.

V and J are TRBV2 and TRBJ1-5; 7 positions agree with TRBD1. The V gene end was trimmed by 6 bases and the J gene end by 5 bases; junction bases not matched to a gene: 7. The CDR3 extends over 14 amino acids. Germline V gene lookup returns CDR1 SNHLY and CDR2 FYNNEI. This CDR3 reads CASRLGTADQPQHF. In DNA, the CDR3 is TGTGCCAGCAGGCTAGGGACAGCGGATCAGCCCCAGCATTTT.

The J gene is TRBJ1-1, the V gene TRBV13; TRBD1 might be the D (5 bases). V lost 5 bases to trimming and J lost 8 bases, with 12 bases between them. From germline, CDR1 is PRHDT and CDR2 FYEKMQ (reference sequence). The CDR3 is 12 residues long. This CDR3 reads CASSLGRKEAFF. As DNA, the CDR3 is TGTGCCAGCAGCCTGGGGCGGAAGGAAGCTTTCTTT.

The V gene is TRBV9, the J gene TRBJ1-4, with 7 bases aligning to TRBD1. This CDR3 region has 14 residues. Trimming removed 3 bases from V and 7 bases from J; junction bases left unmatched: 6. Germline lookup yields CDR1 SGDLS and CDR2 YYNGEE. The CDR3 loop reads CASSARGVGEKLFF. CDR3 sequence (DNA): TGTGCCAGCAGCGCCAGGGGGGTGGGTGAAAAACTGTTTTTT.

The V gene is TRBV18, the J gene TRBJ1-4; D ambiguous. CDR1 and CDR2 (germline): KGHSH, LQKENI. This CDR3 comprises 15 residues. V dropped 6 bases and J dropped 0 bases, with 11 bases sitting between them. The CDR3 region has the DNA TGTGCCAGCTCCGCTACTTATGCAACTAATGAAAAACTGTTTTTT. Translation gives CASSATYATNEKLFF.

This chain links TRBV5-1 with TRBJ2-7, with 8 bases that match TRBD1. The CDR3 totals 12 residues. Germline lookup yields CDR1 SGHRS and CDR2 YFSETQ. J was trimmed by 6 bases and V by 4 bases; bases with no gene match: 3. The CDR3 DNA is TGCGCCAGCAGCACCGACAGGGGCGAGCAGTACTTC. Amino acid sequence: CASSTDRGEQYF.